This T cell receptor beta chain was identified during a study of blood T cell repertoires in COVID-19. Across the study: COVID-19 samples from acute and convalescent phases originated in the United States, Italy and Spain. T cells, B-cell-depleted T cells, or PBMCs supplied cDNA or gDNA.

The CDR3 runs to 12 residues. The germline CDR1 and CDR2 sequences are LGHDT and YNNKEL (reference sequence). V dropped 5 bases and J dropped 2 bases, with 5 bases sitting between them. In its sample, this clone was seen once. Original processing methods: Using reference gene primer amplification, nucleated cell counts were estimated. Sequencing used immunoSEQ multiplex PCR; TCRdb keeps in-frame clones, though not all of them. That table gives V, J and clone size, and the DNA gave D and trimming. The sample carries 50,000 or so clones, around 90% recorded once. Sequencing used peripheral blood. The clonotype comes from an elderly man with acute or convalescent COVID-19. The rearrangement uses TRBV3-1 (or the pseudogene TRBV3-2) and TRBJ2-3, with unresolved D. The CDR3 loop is CASSTYTDTQYF. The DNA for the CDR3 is TGTGCCAGCAGCACTTACACAGATACGCAGTATTTT.